This T cell receptor beta chain was captured by sequencing in a study of a mutant IDH1 vaccine in newly diagnosed glioma. Turning to the study itself: Following radiotherapy alone, or alongside temozolomide cycles, vaccination was started after an interval of 4-6 weeks. Former treatment meant radiotherapy, temozolomide, or both; the majority had gotten both. Broader study findings: Changes to the top peripheral T cell clonotypes appeared unrelated to pseudoprogression.

The time point here: week 11, during vaccination. Every single dose of the vaccine, 300 ug of mutant IDH1 20-mer peptide, came with topical imiquimod. The donors' diagnosis was new WHO grade 3 or 4 astrocytoma that was IDH1-mutant and ATRX-lost. In germline, CDR1 is SGDLS, CDR2 YYNGEE. The V and J ends lost 0 bases and 7 bases respectively, with 8 bases between them. This CDR3 contains 13 residues. Of note for this clone: Its target is not known.

Assay used: immunoSEQ multiplex PCR; TCRdb lists only in-frame clones, some missing. The sample lists roughly 25,000 clones; around 80% were seen once. The chain recombines TRBV9 with TRBJ2-1, with a tentative D call TRBD2 (6 bases). The sequenced sample was PBMCs, obtained from a glioma patient whose treatment included an IDH1 peptide vaccine. This TCR derives from a man between 40 and 49 years old with glioma. The CDR3 DNA is TGTGCCAGCAGCGTAGACGGGGGTAATGAGCAGTTCTTC. Its translation is CASSVDGGNEQFF.